The 30 T cell receptor beta chains given below trace back to one sample, sequenced in a study of Ad26.COV2.S vaccination and SARS-CoV-2 variants. Sample treatment: about 20 received Ad26.COV2.S at low or high dose, single or two shots; roughly five received placebo; per-sample allocation not given. Sampling was done on day 63 after the first vaccine or placebo injection. Data came from immunoSEQ multiplex PCR; TCRdb stores just in-frame clones and leaves some out. The repertoire holds roughly 680,000 clones, with roughly nine tenths as singletons. The sample was peripheral blood, taken in a trial of Ad26.COV2.S vaccine versus placebo. These receptors were collected from a person between 18 and 60 years old who received the Ad26.COV2.S COVID-19 vaccine or a placebo.

The chain recombines TRBV5-8 with TRBJ2-1; D possibly corresponds to TRBD2 (6 bases). Germline-derived CDR1 and CDR2 are SGHTS and YDEGEE. Trimming pared 4 bases from V and 8 bases from J, leaving 22 bases between. The CDR3 is 16 amino acids. The CDR3 DNA follows: TGTGCCAGCAGCAGATACAGCGGGTCCTTCTGGGATGAGCAGTTCTTC. As protein: CASSRYSGSFWDEQFF.

This chain connects TRBV15 to TRBJ1-2; maybe TRBD1 (5 bases). Germline-derived CDR1 and CDR2 are LNHNV and YYDKDF (reference sequence). Trimming stripped 5 bases from V and 6 bases from J, with 19 bases between. The CDR3 runs to 15 residues. Here the CDR3 DNA reads TGTGCCACCAGCCGTGGGACTGAAGTGAAGGATGGCTACACCTTC. Protein: CATSRGTEVKDGYTF. Based on the CDR3 plus reference TRBV15 and TRBJ1-2, the full variable domain is DAMVIQNPRYQVTQFGKPVTLSCSQTLNHNVMYWYQQKSSQAPKLLFHYYDKDFNNEADTPDNFQSRRPNTSFCFLDIRSPGLGDTAMYLCATSRGTEVKDGYTFGSGTRLTVV.

The rearrangement joins TRBV18 to TRBJ1-2, with a possible D match to TRBD1 (5 bases). The length of the CDR3 is 15 residues. Trimming pared 2 bases from V and 0 bases from J, leaving 10 bases between. In germline, CDR1 is KGHSH, CDR2 LQKENI. CDR3 in DNA: TGTGCCAGCTCACCAGGGGCCGATACTAACTATGGCTACACCTTC. This encodes CASSPGADTNYGYTF.

The rearrangement links TRBV7-9 to TRBJ2-7; D tentatively reads TRBD1 or TRBD2 (6 bases each). CDR3 length: 14 amino acids. Germline V gene sequence: CDR1 SEHNR, CDR2 FQNEAQ (reference sequence). V shed 3 bases and J shed 6 bases, with 15 bases lying between them. In DNA, the CDR3 is TGTGCCAGCAGCTTGAGCGGGCCAGGGGTCGAGCAGTACTTC. Its protein is CASSLSGPGVEQYF.

The J gene is TRBJ1-2, the V gene TRBV6-2 or TRBV6-3; D not certain. Germline loops: CDR1 MNHEY, CDR2 SVGEGT. V was cut by 2 bases and J by 4 bases, with 11 bases left in between. The CDR3 is 14 residues long. The DNA of the CDR3 is TGTGCCAGCAGTTACCCAACTCAATTCTATGGCTACACCTTC. Its translation: CASSYPTQFYGYTF.

The chain recombines TRBV6-5 with TRBJ2-5; tentative D call: TRBD2 (5 bases). Per the germline V gene, CDR1 is MNHEY and CDR2 is SVGAGI. Trimming stripped 2 bases from V and 4 bases from J, with 14 bases between. CDR3 length: 15 residues. The CDR3 reads CASSYGSEGGETQYF. CDR3 bases: TGTGCCAGCAGTTACGGGTCAGAAGGAGGAGAGACCCAGTACTTC.

The V gene is TRBV11-2, the J gene TRBJ2-1; perhaps D is TRBD1 or TRBD2 (6 bases each). Germline V gene lookup returns CDR1 SGHAT and CDR2 FQNNGV. The CDR3 covers 16 residues. Trimming pared 5 bases from V and 3 bases from J, leaving 17 bases between. CDR3 residues: CASSLSPGGLYNEQFF. The CDR3 bases are TGTGCCAGCAGCCTAAGCCCCGGGGGCCTCTACAATGAGCAGTTCTTC. The complete variable domain, with remaining parts taken from reference TRBV11-2 and TRBJ2-1, reads EAGVAQSPRYKIIEKRQSVAFWCNPISGHATLYWYQQILGQGPKLLIQFQNNGVVDDSQLPKDRFSAERLKGVDSTLKIQPAKLEDSAVYLCASSLSPGGLYNEQFFGPGTRLTVL.

The J gene is TRBJ1-5, the V gene TRBV6-4; D perhaps matches TRBD1 (6 bases). Germline-derived CDR1 and CDR2 are MRHNA and SNTAGT. Deletions cut 4 bases from V and 2 bases from J, with 27 bases between. CDR3 length: 20 amino acids. In DNA, the CDR3 is TGTGCCAGCAGTGTGGCGCATGGCTCCCAGGGGTCTCAAGGCAATCAGCCCCAGCATTTT. Translating it yields CASSVAHGSQGSQGNQPQHF.

This chain links TRBV9 with TRBJ1-1; no clear D. The CDR3 is 14 residues long. Germline CDR1 is SGDLS and CDR2 is YYNGEE. V was clipped by 1 base and J by 5 bases, with 12 bases between them. CDR3 in DNA: TGTGCCAGCAGCGTAACCGTGGATGAAACTGAAGCTTTCTTT. It codes for CASSVTVDETEAFF.

A remark on this clone: This sample includes further DNA sequences coding for the same CDR3. V usage is TRBV30 and J usage is TRBJ1-1, with TRBD1 matching over 8 bases. Germline loops: CDR1 GTSNPN, CDR2 SVGIG (reference sequence). Trimming cost V 4 bases and J 4 bases; bases outside gene matches: 2. The CDR3 sequence is 12 residues long. CDR3 DNA sequence: TGTGCCTGGAATACAGGGGGCACTGAAGCTTTCTTT. It yields the protein CAWNTGGTEAFF.

V is TRBV5-8 and J is TRBJ2-3; D may be TRBD1 (6 bases). Deletions cut 1 base from V and 4 bases from J, with 13 bases between. CDR3 length: 15 amino acids. Germline V gene sequence: CDR1 SGHTS, CDR2 YDEGEE. The CDR3 reads CASSLYQGSADTQYF. The CDR3 DNA reads as TGTGCCAGCAGCTTGTATCAGGGGAGCGCAGATACGCAGTATTTT.

The rearrangement uses TRBV7-2 and TRBJ2-3; D is unresolved. Germline lookup yields CDR1 SGHTA and CDR2 FQGNSA. The V and J ends lost 7 bases and 4 bases respectively, with 18 bases between them. This CDR3 contains 15 residues. The CDR3: CASIPSLLQADTQYF. Here the CDR3 DNA reads TGTGCCAGCATCCCGTCCCTACTTCAGGCAGATACGCAGTATTTT.

This clone was counted only a few times. The chain links TRBV2 to TRBJ1-6; 8 bases are shared with TRBD1. Looked up from germline, CDR1 is SNHLY and CDR2 is FYNNEI. With 8 bases clipped from V and 2 bases from J, the junction kept 8 bases outside the gene matches. This CDR3 has 16 residues. The CDR3 protein is CASRKTGVTYNSPLHF. CDR3 nucleotide sequence: TGTGCCAGCCGTAAGACAGGGGTGACCTATAATTCACCCCTCCACTTT.

The chain couples TRBV7-2 to TRBJ2-7; 9 nucleotides align to TRBD2. Trimming cost V 1 base and J 0 bases; bases outside gene matches: 4. This CDR3 comprises 16 residues. Germline-derived CDR1 and CDR2 are SGHTA and FQGNSA. CDR3 residues: CASSLGPSGVSYEQYF. The CDR3 nucleotides are TGTGCCAGCAGCTTAGGTCCTAGCGGGGTCTCCTACGAGCAGTACTTC.

This rearrangement joins TRBV29-1 to TRBJ2-5, with D maybe TRBD1 (5 bases). Trimming stripped 0 bases from V and 5 bases from J, with 16 bases between. There are 15 residues in the CDR3. Germline assignment: CDR1 SQVTM and CDR2 ANQGSEA. For the CDR3, the DNA is TGCAGCGTTGAAGATCATGGGGCGCCGAGGGAGACCCAGTACTTC. Protein sequence: CSVEDHGAPRETQYF.

This chain joins TRBV6-5 and TRBJ2-7; D remains ambiguous. From germline, CDR1 is MNHEY and CDR2 SVGAGI. V dropped 4 bases and J dropped 1 base, with 11 bases sitting between them. CDR3 size: 14 residues. The CDR3 protein is CASSFSYGSYEQYF. CDR3 DNA sequence: TGTGCCAGCAGTTTCTCCTATGGTTCCTACGAGCAGTACTTC.

The J gene is TRBJ2-7, the V gene TRBV27, with D possibly being TRBD1 or TRBD2 (5 bases each). Trimming took off 6 bases at V and 4 bases at J, with 13 bases between the two ends. Looked up from germline, CDR1 is MNHEY and CDR2 is SMNVEV (reference sequence). The CDR3 length is 13 residues. The CDR3 sequence: CASSPGRRYEQYF. DNA for the CDR3: TGTGCCAGCAGCCCGGGACGGCGTTACGAGCAGTACTTC.

The chain links TRBV3-1 (or the pseudogene TRBV3-2) to TRBJ1-2; D perhaps matches TRBD1 (5 bases). This CDR3 is built from 14 residues. Between the trimmed V and J ends, which lost 3 bases and 7 bases, there was a span of 15 bases. Germline values: CDR1 LGHDT, CDR2 YNNKEL (reference sequence). CDR3 nucleotide sequence: TGTGCCAGCAGCCAGGACACGGCCCCCCCTGGCTACACCTTC. Its translation is CASSQDTAPPGYTF.

V gene TRBV23-1 combines with J gene TRBJ2-7; TRBD2 matches at 13 bases. TRBV23-1 is designated an ORF whose function remains uncertain. This CDR3 region has 19 residues. The V gene end was trimmed by 4 bases and the J gene end by 4 bases; junction bases not matched to a gene: 16. CDR3: CASSPPGLAGMSPFYEQYF. CDR3 DNA sequence: TGCGCCAGCAGTCCGCCGGGACTAGCGGGGATGTCCCCTTTTTACGAGCAGTACTTC.

J is TRBJ2-2 and V is TRBV19, with TRBD2 identical over 7 bases. Trimming took 7 bases from V and 7 from J; bases not matched to a gene: 6. This CDR3 has 13 residues. The germline V gene encodes CDR1 LNHDA and CDR2 SQIVND (reference sequence). DNA of the CDR3: TGTGCCAGTAAAAGTAGCGGGCTCGGGGAGCTGTTTTTT. This codes for CASKSSGLGELFF.

The chain couples TRBV24-1 to TRBJ2-1, with a possible D match to TRBD2 (6 bases). The length of the CDR3 is 15 residues. Germline CDR1 reads KGHDR; CDR2 reads SFDVKD. Trimming removed 4 bases from V and 9 bases from J, with 18 bases in between. The DNA of the CDR3 is TGTGCCACCAGTGAGCCCGGGACTCCGAGGGGTGAGCAGTTCTTC. Translating gives CATSEPGTPRGEQFF.

The chain joins TRBV6-1 to TRBJ1-5; 7 nucleotides align to TRBD1. Germline V gene data show CDR1 as MNHNS and CDR2 as SASEGT. V trimming: 2 bases; J trimming: 0 bases; junction bases outside the gene matches: 7. The CDR3 sequence is 17 residues long. The CDR3 loop is CASSEWDSRNSNQPQHF. The CDR3, as DNA: TGTGCCAGCAGTGAATGGGACAGCAGGAATAGCAATCAGCCCCAGCATTTT.

In DNA form, the CDR3 reads TGTGCCAGTAGTGCAGGGACAGACCAAGAGACCCAGTACTTC. Translation gives CASSAGTDQETQYF. The rearrangement joins TRBV19 to TRBJ2-5, with 7 bases that match TRBD1. The CDR3 is 14 residues long. V dropped 5 bases and J dropped 0; count of bases not matched to a gene: 3. CDR1 and CDR2 (germline): LNHDA, SQIVND (reference sequence).

The table lists this clone with a count of one. The V and J genes are TRBV29-1 and TRBJ1-1; D remains ambiguous. Germline-derived CDR1 and CDR2 are SQVTM and ANQGSEA. The CDR3 has 13 amino acids. Trimming removed 6 bases from V and 1 base from J, with 12 bases in between. This chain's CDR3 is CSVGQLPNTEAFF. CDR3 coding DNA: TGCAGCGTAGGGCAGCTCCCGAACACTGAAGCTTTCTTT.

CDR3 DNA: TGTGCCAGCAGTTACTCGACGCCGGGCTCTGGAAACACCATATATTTT. Its translation: CASSYSTPGSGNTIYF. The rearrangement uses TRBV6-5 and TRBJ1-3; D remains unclear. The germline V gene has CDR1 MNHEY and CDR2 SVGAGI. Deletions cut 0 bases from V and 0 bases from J, with 9 bases between. This CDR3 contains 16 residues.

V is TRBV27 and J is TRBJ2-2; no definite D call. The CDR3 extends over 14 amino acids. Germline V gives CDR1 MNHEY, CDR2 SMNVEV (reference sequence). V lost 3 bases to trimming and J lost 1 base, with 6 bases between them. The DNA for the CDR3 is TGTGCCAGCAGTTTGGTTGAGAACACCGGGGAGCTGTTTTTT. Translated, it gives CASSLVENTGELFF.

This clone has a single count. The V and J genes are TRBV7-9 and TRBJ2-7, with TRBD1 as a possible D gene (5 bases). V gave up 1 base and J gave up 2 bases, with 9 bases separating them. The CDR3 has 14 amino acids. Germline values: CDR1 SEHNR, CDR2 FQNEAQ (reference sequence). The CDR3 spells CASSLDTRAYEQYF. The CDR3 nucleotides are TGTGCCAGCAGCTTAGATACCAGGGCCTACGAGCAGTACTTC.

This clone occurred once. The chain recombines TRBV7-9 with TRBJ2-1, with 8 bases identical to TRBD2. The CDR3 extends over 15 amino acids. V shed 5 bases and J 4 bases; nucleotides not matched to a gene: 7. The V gene's germline CDR1 is SEHNR and CDR2 FQNEAQ (reference sequence). The CDR3 bases are TGTGCCAGCAGCCGGACTAGCTATGGATACAATGAGCAGTTCTTC. It encodes CASSRTSYGYNEQFF.

J is TRBJ1-3 and V is TRBV19; no clear D gene. Germline CDR1 is LNHDA and CDR2 is SQIVND (reference sequence). The CDR3 runs 12 residues. The V end lost 7 bases, the J end lost 4 bases, and 8 bases lay between the germline ends. CDR3 region: CASTLRGNTIYF. The CDR3 region has the DNA TGTGCCAGTACCCTGAGGGGAAACACCATATATTTT.

The chain is built from TRBV29-1 and TRBJ2-2, with D perhaps TRBD2 (6 bases). The CDR3 has 17 amino acids. Per germline, CDR1 SQVTM and CDR2 ANQGSEA. V gave up 1 base and J gave up 4 bases, with 19 bases separating them. The CDR3 DNA is TGCAGCGTTGAAGGTCCTGGGGGGTGGGTAGGCACCGGGGAGCTGTTTTTT. Amino acids: CSVEGPGGWVGTGELFF.